These 7 T cell receptor beta chains were all obtained from the same sample, sequenced in a study of blood T cells in healthy people across ages. It was with a sample-barcoded 5' primer and a J-beta primer mix that a second PCR of roughly 7 to 12 cycles was run. Via MiXCR, TCRdb re-called the 5' RACE reads, giving one row per CDR3 protein. The data contain about 1.4 million distinct CDR3 sequences, around 59% of them singletons. Material: blood. Receptors were obtained from a young man in good health.

J is TRBJ1-6 and V is TRBV2, with D hard to call. Trimming removed 7 bases from V and 7 bases from J, with 11 bases in between. The germline CDR1 and CDR2 sequences are SNHLY and FYNNEI. CDR3 length: 13 residues. The CDR3 spells CASIRVVNSPLHF. CDR3 in DNA: TGTGCCAGCATTAGGGTGGTGAATTCACCCCTCCACTTT.

The V and J genes are TRBV4-1 and TRBJ1-5, with no clear D. Germline lookup yields CDR1 MGHRA and CDR2 YSYEKL. V was pared by 4 bases and J by 2 bases, with 9 bases between. The CDR3 has 14 residues. The CDR3 is CASSRSFGNQPQHF. The CDR3 coding sequence is TGCGCCAGCAGCCGCAGTTTTGGCAATCAGCCCCAGCATTTT.

This clonotype has a handful of counts. This chain joins TRBV5-8 and TRBJ1-5; D is uncertain. Germline CDR1 reads SGHTS; CDR2 reads YDEGEE. The CDR3 runs 15 residues. Deletions cut 4 bases from V and 2 bases from J, with 13 bases between. The CDR3 protein is CASSPGQARNQPQHF. DNA of the CDR3: TGTGCCAGCAGCCCCGGGCAGGCCCGCAATCAGCCCCAGCATTTT.

This clonotype was seen only a few times. The chain links TRBV28 to TRBJ2-6; 9 bases line up with TRBD1. The CDR3 runs 19 residues. The germline gives CDR1 MDHEN, CDR2 SYDVKM. Unmatched junction bases numbered 11, after V lost 5 bases and J lost 0 bases. This CDR3 reads CASSPFPGTGISGANVLTF. The DNA of the CDR3 is TGTGCCAGCAGTCCCTTTCCGGGGACAGGGATCTCTGGGGCCAACGTCCTGACTTTC.

In this sample, this clonotype turned up a few times. This rearrangement joins TRBV5-5 to TRBJ2-6, with a possible D match to TRBD2 (5 bases). Trimming shortened V by 2 bases and J by 0 bases, and 21 bases separated the two germline ends. The germline V gene encodes CDR1 SGHKS and CDR2 YYEKEE (reference sequence). CDR3 length: 20 amino acids. The CDR3 region has the DNA TGTGCCAGCAGCTTTCGTTGGGTCGGGGTTCTGAACTCTGGGGCCAACGTCCTGACTTTC. Protein product: CASSFRWVGVLNSGANVLTF.

This sequence joins TRBV12-3 or TRBV12-4 and TRBJ2-7; 7 bases match TRBD1. With V trimmed by 4 bases and J by 5 bases, 8 bases remained unmatched. The CDR3 totals 14 residues. DNA for the CDR3: TGTGCCAGCAGTTCCGGGACAGCCACCCACGAGCAGTACTTC. Amino acids: CASSSGTATHEQYF.

The chain employs TRBV6-1 and TRBJ1-4, with 8 nucleotides matching TRBD1. V lost 6 bases, J lost 7 bases, and 16 bases stayed unmatched. The CDR3 has 17 residues. Germline V CDR1 and CDR2: MNHNS, SASEGT. The CDR3 DNA reads as TGTGCCAGCAGACCTGGACAGGGCTCTGCATGGGCTGAAAAACTGTTTTTT. This translates into CASRPGQGSAWAEKLFF.